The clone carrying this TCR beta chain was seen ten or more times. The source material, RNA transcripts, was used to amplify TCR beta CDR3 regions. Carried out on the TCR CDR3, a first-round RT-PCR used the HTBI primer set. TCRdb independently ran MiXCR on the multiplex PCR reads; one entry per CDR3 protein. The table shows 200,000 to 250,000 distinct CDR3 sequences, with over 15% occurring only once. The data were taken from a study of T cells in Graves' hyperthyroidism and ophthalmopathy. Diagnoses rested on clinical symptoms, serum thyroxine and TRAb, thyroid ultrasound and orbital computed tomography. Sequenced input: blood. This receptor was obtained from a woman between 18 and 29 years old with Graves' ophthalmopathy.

CDR3 in amino acids: CASSEPGHQETQYF. CDR3 bases: TGTGCCAGCAGTGAACCGGGACACCAAGAGACCCAGTACTTC. This rearrangement joins TRBV6-1 to TRBJ2-5; the D call may be TRBD1 or TRBD2 (5 bases each). The V and J ends lost 2 bases and 0 bases respectively, with 7 bases between them. This CDR3 is built from 14 residues. From germline, CDR1 is MNHNS and CDR2 SASEGT.